The entry below gives a single T cell receptor beta chain sequence along with its context. The antigen is unknown. Trimming cost V 5 bases and J 3 bases, with 17 bases left between them. The length of the CDR3 is 15 residues. Germline V gene lookup returns CDR1 KGHSH and CDR2 LQKENI. This sample is drawn from a study of cytomegalovirus exposure and HLA in healthy donors. The method was immunoSEQ multiplex PCR; TCRdb's version includes in-frame clones alone and lacks a portion of them. The sample records 150,000 to 200,000 clones, around 87% being singletons. Points from the study as a whole: Researchers counted 150 to 200 TCR beta chains as cytomegalovirus-associated. Most sequenced TCRs were rare (though some public TCRs occurred in many donors).

Specimen: PBMCs. This chain uses TRBV18 with TRBJ2-7; possibly TRBD1 for D (6 bases). The sequence came from a woman in her thirties in good health and CMV-seronegative. CDR3 residues: CASSAWGKGVYEQYF. In DNA form, the CDR3 reads TGTGCCAGCTCAGCCTGGGGGAAGGGGGTCTACGAGCAGTACTTC.